The present T cell receptor beta chain was sequenced within a study of blood T cell repertoires in COVID-19. Study-level background: PBMCs, B-cell-depleted T cells, or T cells were the source of the cDNA or gDNA that made up the material.

Profiling relied on immunoSEQ multiplex PCR, and the TCRdb table lists in-frame clones only, not all of them. There are around 120,000 clones in the sample; approximately 82% occur only once, and 7.5% lies in the top ten. Sequencing input: peripheral blood. This receptor was taken from a man between 65 and 80 years old with active or convalescent COVID-19.

DNA for the CDR3: TGTGCCAGCAGTGACAAGCGGGGCTACAATGAGCAGTTCTTC. Amino acid sequence: CASSDKRGYNEQFF. The chain has TRBV2 and TRBJ2-1; 7 bases are a match to TRBD2. The germline V gene encodes CDR1 SNHLY and CDR2 FYNNEI. The V and J ends lost 3 bases and 3 bases, in that order; junction bases with no gene match: 2. CDR3 size: 14 residues.